Listed below are T cell receptor beta chains from one sample, sequenced in a study of CD8+ T cells in alopecia areata. TCRdb's copy holds only in-frame clones and misses some; the assay was immunoSEQ multiplex PCR. The table shows approximately 220,000 clones, with 30% to 40% occurring only once. This sample comprised CD4+ T cells sorted from blood, obtained at roughly week 30, from a patient treated with tofacitinib. Receptors were obtained from a human donor with alopecia areata. Each CDR3 is given with its conserved first and last residue. The order of the fields is J gene, clone size, V gene, D gene, CDR3 DNA, CDR3 protein. A D gene is named only where the DNA matches it firmly. Only some rows state a clone size, as once, few, many or a class for expanded clones.

j_gene: TRBJ1-1
abundance: NA
v_gene: TRBV29-1
d_gene: NA
CDR3nt: TGCAGCGTTGATTTGGCGAACACTGAAGCTTTCTTT
CDR3aa: CSVDLANTEAFF

j_gene: TRBJ2-4
abundance: few
v_gene: TRBV30
d_gene: TRBD1
CDR3nt: TGTGCCTGGAGTGTACAGGGGGCCAAAAACATTCAGTACTTC
CDR3aa: CAWSVQGAKNIQYF

j_gene: TRBJ2-1
abundance: few
v_gene: TRBV19
d_gene: TRBD1
CDR3nt: TGTGCCAGTAGTCCCTCGGACAGGGGAACCTACAATGAGCAGTTCTTC
CDR3aa: CASSPSDRGTYNEQFF

j_gene: TRBJ1-2
abundance: once
v_gene: TRBV10-2
d_gene: NA
CDR3nt: TGCGCCAGCAGCGCGGGGCCAGCATATGGCTACACCTTC
CDR3aa: CASSAGPAYGYTF

j_gene: TRBJ2-1
abundance: NA
v_gene: TRBV9
d_gene: NA
CDR3nt: TGTGCCAGCAGCGGCGACTGGTACAATGAGCAGTTCTTC
CDR3aa: CASSGDWYNEQFF

j_gene: TRBJ2-2
abundance: NA
v_gene: TRBV5-1
d_gene: NA
CDR3nt: TGCGCCAGCAGCACCTCGGGCGGGGAGCTGTTTTTT
CDR3aa: CASSTSGGELFF

j_gene: TRBJ2-3
abundance: NA
v_gene: TRBV7-6
d_gene: NA
CDR3nt: TGTGCCAGCAGCTTAGCTAGGGCCACAGATACGCAGTATTTT
CDR3aa: CASSLARATDTQYF

j_gene: TRBJ2-5
abundance: NA
v_gene: TRBV4-1
d_gene: NA
CDR3nt: TGCGCCAGCAGCCAAGTTGGAGAGGGTGAGACCCAGTACTTC
CDR3aa: CASSQVGEGETQYF

j_gene: TRBJ1-1
abundance: few
v_gene: TRBV7-6
d_gene: NA
CDR3nt: TGTGCCAGCAGCTTAGTCCAGACGTCCCCTGAAGCTTTCTTT
CDR3aa: CASSLVQTSPEAFF

j_gene: TRBJ1-2
abundance: NA
v_gene: TRBV4-2
d_gene: NA
CDR3nt: TGTGCCAGCAGCCAAGATGGAAACAGGGAAGACTATGGCTACACCTTC
CDR3aa: CASSQDGNREDYGYTF

j_gene: TRBJ2-4
abundance: NA
v_gene: TRBV7-9
d_gene: NA
CDR3nt: TGTGCCAGCAGCTCGGCTGGCGGGAACATTCAGTACTTC
CDR3aa: CASSSAGGNIQYF

j_gene: TRBJ1-1
abundance: NA
v_gene: TRBV7-9
d_gene: NA
CDR3nt: TGTGCCAGCAGCCTCGTCGGGGTGAACACTGAAGCTTTCTTT
CDR3aa: CASSLVGVNTEAFF

j_gene: TRBJ2-5
abundance: NA
v_gene: TRBV15
d_gene: NA
CDR3nt: TGTGCCACCAGCGAGCGAACAAGCGAGAAGACCCAGTACTTC
CDR3aa: CATSERTSEKTQYF

j_gene: TRBJ2-1
abundance: NA
v_gene: TRBV25-1
d_gene: TRBD2
CDR3nt: TGTGCCAGCACTTCAAGCGGGGGGCCTTCCCTTGAGCAGTTCTTC
CDR3aa: CASTSSGGPSLEQFF

j_gene: TRBJ1-2
abundance: NA
v_gene: TRBV5-1
d_gene: TRBD1
CDR3nt: TGCGCCAGCAGCTTGCCCGACAGGGGCAAAGGCTACACCTTC
CDR3aa: CASSLPDRGKGYTF

j_gene: TRBJ2-1
abundance: NA
v_gene: TRBV4-2
d_gene: TRBD2
CDR3nt: TGTGCCAGCAGCCAAGATGTAATAGCGGGCCATGAGCAGTTCTTC
CDR3aa: CASSQDVIAGHEQFF

j_gene: TRBJ1-1
abundance: few
v_gene: TRBV29-1
d_gene: TRBD1
CDR3nt: TGCAGCGTTGAAGATCGGGACAGATCCACTGAAGCTTTCTTT
CDR3aa: CSVEDRDRSTEAFF

j_gene: TRBJ2-1
abundance: NA
v_gene: TRBV9
d_gene: TRBD2
CDR3nt: TGTGCCAGCAGCGTCAGCCTCGGGACTAGCGGGGGGGCGAGGAGGGACCGTGAGCAGTTCTTC
CDR3aa: CASSVSLGTSGGARRDREQFF

j_gene: TRBJ2-1
abundance: few
v_gene: TRBV7-2
d_gene: NA
CDR3nt: TGTGCCAGCAGGGTGGACAGAAAGAGATACAATGAGCAGTTCTTC
CDR3aa: CASRVDRKRYNEQFF

j_gene: TRBJ1-4
abundance: few
v_gene: TRBV7-2
d_gene: NA
CDR3nt: TGTGCCAGCAGTTCCCGAGGGGGAGCTAATGAAAAACTGTTTTTT
CDR3aa: CASSSRGGANEKLFF

j_gene: TRBJ2-7
abundance: few
v_gene: TRBV9
d_gene: TRBD2
CDR3nt: TGTGCCAGCAGCTCAGGCCTAGCGGGGGGGCCTGAGCAGTACTTC
CDR3aa: CASSSGLAGGPEQYF

j_gene: TRBJ2-3
abundance: NA
v_gene: TRBV6-5
d_gene: NA
CDR3nt: TGTGCCAGCAGCGCGGGACAGAGCACAGATACGCAGTATTTT
CDR3aa: CASSAGQSTDTQYF

j_gene: TRBJ2-5
abundance: NA
v_gene: TRBV7-9
d_gene: TRBD2
CDR3nt: TGTGCCAGCAGCCCTAGGACTAGCTGGGAGACCCAGTACTTC
CDR3aa: CASSPRTSWETQYF

j_gene: TRBJ1-2
abundance: NA
v_gene: TRBV5-1
d_gene: NA
CDR3nt: TGCGCCAGCAGCCTGACAGGAAGTGGCTACACCTTC
CDR3aa: CASSLTGSGYTF

j_gene: TRBJ2-3
abundance: NA
v_gene: TRBV19
d_gene: TRBD2
CDR3nt: TGTGCCAGTACATCTAGCGGGGGGGCCCCCACAGATACGCAGTATTTT
CDR3aa: CASTSSGGAPTDTQYF

j_gene: TRBJ2-7
abundance: NA
v_gene: TRBV5-1
d_gene: NA
CDR3nt: TGCGCCAGCAGAAGGTTGGAGGGACACTACGAGCAGTACTTC
CDR3aa: CASRRLEGHYEQYF

j_gene: TRBJ1-5
abundance: NA
v_gene: TRBV30
d_gene: TRBD1
CDR3nt: TGTGCCGCGCTGTGGGGACAGGCCAATCAGCCCCAGCATTTT
CDR3aa: CAALWGQANQPQHF

j_gene: TRBJ2-1
abundance: NA
v_gene: TRBV5-1
d_gene: TRBD1
CDR3nt: TGCGCCAGCTCCCGGGACAGGGTGGACTACAATGAGCAGTTCTTC
CDR3aa: CASSRDRVDYNEQFF

j_gene: TRBJ2-6
abundance: few
v_gene: TRBV5-4
d_gene: NA
CDR3nt: TGTGCCAGCAGCGCCAACAGGGTCTCTGGGGCCAACGTCCTGACTTTC
CDR3aa: CASSANRVSGANVLTF

j_gene: TRBJ2-3
abundance: few
v_gene: TRBV7-9
d_gene: NA
CDR3nt: TGTGCCAGCAGCCCCAGGGGCCCAGATACGCAGTATTTT
CDR3aa: CASSPRGPDTQYF

j_gene: TRBJ2-7
abundance: few
v_gene: TRBV6-1
d_gene: TRBD1
CDR3nt: TGTGCCAGCAGTGAATTGGGGACAGGGAACTACGAGCAGTACTTC
CDR3aa: CASSELGTGNYEQYF

j_gene: TRBJ1-5
abundance: few
v_gene: TRBV10-3
d_gene: NA
CDR3nt: TGTGCCAGCGGTTCGGGGACCCAGTCCTTCGGGCATTTT
CDR3aa: CASGSGTQSFGHF

j_gene: TRBJ2-5
abundance: NA
v_gene: TRBV4-1
d_gene: NA
CDR3nt: TGCGCCAGCAGCCGCTTATGGGCTACGCTCGGGGAGACCCAGTACTTC
CDR3aa: CASSRLWATLGETQYF

j_gene: TRBJ1-5
abundance: NA
v_gene: TRBV30
d_gene: NA
CDR3nt: TGTGCCTGGAGTGTACAAAAAGGGGCTCAGCCCCAGCATTTT
CDR3aa: CAWSVQKGAQPQHF

j_gene: TRBJ2-7
abundance: few
v_gene: TRBV6-1
d_gene: TRBD2
CDR3nt: TGTGCCAGCAGTGAAGCAGCGGGATCCTCCTACGAGCAGTACTTC
CDR3aa: CASSEAAGSSYEQYF

j_gene: TRBJ2-7
abundance: NA
v_gene: TRBV29-1
d_gene: NA
CDR3nt: TGCAGCGCCGGTGGGCAGCGAGTCCACGAGCAGTACTTC
CDR3aa: CSAGGQRVHEQYF

j_gene: TRBJ2-7
abundance: NA
v_gene: TRBV4-1
d_gene: TRBD2
CDR3nt: TGCGCCAGCAGCCAAGGAGGCGGGAGGGCCTCGAGGGACGAGCAGTACTTC
CDR3aa: CASSQGGGRASRDEQYF

j_gene: TRBJ1-2
abundance: NA
v_gene: TRBV6-5
d_gene: TRBD1
CDR3nt: TGTGCCAGCAGTTACTCGAACCCAGGGGGAGGCTACACCTTC
CDR3aa: CASSYSNPGGGYTF

j_gene: TRBJ2-5
abundance: NA
v_gene: TRBV6-5
d_gene: TRBD1
CDR3nt: TGTGCCAGCAGCTACTCCCACCAGACAGGGTCGGAGACCCAGTACTTC
CDR3aa: CASSYSHQTGSETQYF

j_gene: TRBJ1-1
abundance: NA
v_gene: TRBV11-1
d_gene: TRBD1
CDR3nt: TGTGCCAGCAGTCTCCAGGGGGGGAACACTGAAGCTTTCTTT
CDR3aa: CASSLQGGNTEAFF

j_gene: TRBJ1-2
abundance: NA
v_gene: TRBV27
d_gene: NA
CDR3nt: TGTGCCAGCAGCACCGGGACGGCCGTGGGCTACACCTTC
CDR3aa: CASSTGTAVGYTF

j_gene: TRBJ1-2
abundance: NA
v_gene: TRBV6-5
d_gene: NA
CDR3nt: TGTGCCAGCAGTTACTCGGCCTCGGGCAGACTCTATGGCTACACCTTC
CDR3aa: CASSYSASGRLYGYTF

j_gene: TRBJ1-1
abundance: few
v_gene: TRBV29-1
d_gene: NA
CDR3nt: TGCAGCGTGCGACAGGCGAACACTGAAGCTTTCTTT
CDR3aa: CSVRQANTEAFF

j_gene: TRBJ2-5
abundance: NA
v_gene: TRBV25-1
d_gene: NA
CDR3nt: TGTGCCAGCAGTTTCTCGGACCCTAGGGAGACCCAGTACTTC
CDR3aa: CASSFSDPRETQYF